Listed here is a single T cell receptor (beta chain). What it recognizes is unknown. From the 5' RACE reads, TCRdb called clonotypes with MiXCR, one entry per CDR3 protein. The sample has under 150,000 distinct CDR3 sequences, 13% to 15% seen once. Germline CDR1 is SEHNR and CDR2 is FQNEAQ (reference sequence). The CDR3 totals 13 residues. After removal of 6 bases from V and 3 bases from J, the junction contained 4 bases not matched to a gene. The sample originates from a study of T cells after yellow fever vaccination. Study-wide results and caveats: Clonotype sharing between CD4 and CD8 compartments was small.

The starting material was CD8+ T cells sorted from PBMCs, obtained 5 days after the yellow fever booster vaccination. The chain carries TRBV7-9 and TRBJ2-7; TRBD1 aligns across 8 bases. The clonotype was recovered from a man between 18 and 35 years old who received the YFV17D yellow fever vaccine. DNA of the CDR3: TGTGCCAGCAGGGCGACAGGGGTCTACGAGCAGTACTTC. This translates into CASRATGVYEQYF.